The present TCR beta chain was sequenced within a study of blood T cell repertoires in COVID-19. Study as a whole: Some COVID-19 samples were acute and others convalescent; all came from the United States, Italy and Spain. Sources were T cells, B-cell-depleted T cells, or PBMCs; the material itself was cDNA or gDNA.

Original handling: Cell counts per sample came from amplifying reference gene primers. Libraries were prepared by immunoSEQ multiplex PCR; TCRdb keeps only in-frame clonotypes and omits some of them. The DNA gave D and trimming, while V, J and clone size come from that table. The top ten hold less than 20% of the sample, which has tens of thousands of clones, around 80% seen once. V lost 3 bases and J lost 3; bases outside the gene matches: 3. CDR3 size: 16 residues. Germline V CDR1 and CDR2: SGHDN, FVKESK. The chain carries TRBV14 and TRBJ2-3, with 13 nucleotides matching TRBD2. The TCR originated in a man older than 75 with acute or convalescent COVID-19. The specimen was peripheral blood. Here the CDR3 DNA reads TGTGCCAGCAGCCAGAGGACTAGCGGGAGAACAGATACGCAGTATTTT. This gives the protein CASSQRTSGRTDTQYF.